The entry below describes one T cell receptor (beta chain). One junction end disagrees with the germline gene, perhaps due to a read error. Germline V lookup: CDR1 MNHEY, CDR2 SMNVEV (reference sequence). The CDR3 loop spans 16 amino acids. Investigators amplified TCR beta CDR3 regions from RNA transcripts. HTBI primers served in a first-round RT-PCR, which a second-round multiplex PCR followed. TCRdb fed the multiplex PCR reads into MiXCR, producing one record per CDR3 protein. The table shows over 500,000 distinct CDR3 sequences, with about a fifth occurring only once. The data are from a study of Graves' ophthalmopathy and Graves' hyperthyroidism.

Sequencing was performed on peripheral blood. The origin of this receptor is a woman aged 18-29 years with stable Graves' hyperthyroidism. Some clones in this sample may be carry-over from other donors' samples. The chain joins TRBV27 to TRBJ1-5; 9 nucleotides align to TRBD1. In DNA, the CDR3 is TGTGCCAGCAGTCTACAGGGGGCTTCTAAAAATCGGCCCCAGCATTTT. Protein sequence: CASSLQGASKNRPQHF.